The 22 T cell receptor beta chains given below trace back to one sample, sequenced in a study of cytomegalovirus exposure and HLA in healthy donors. PCR was performed using 60 Vbeta and 13 Jbeta primers. The method was immunoSEQ multiplex PCR; TCRdb's version includes in-frame clones alone and lacks a portion of them. Here the sample table reports almost 40,000 clones. The sequenced sample was PBMCs. The receptors stem from a woman aged 25-40 years in good health and CMV-seropositive.

The V gene is TRBV11-2, the J gene TRBJ1-5; TRBD1 is a possible D gene (6 bases). Germline assignment: CDR1 SGHAT and CDR2 FQNNGV. CDR3 length equals 13 residues. V lost 5 bases and J lost 3, with 8 bases in between. The CDR3 region is CASSRQDNQPQHF. The CDR3 coding sequence is TGTGCCAGCAGCCGACAGGACAATCAGCCCCAGCATTTT.

This rearrangement joins TRBV4-2 to TRBJ2-3; 9 positions agree with TRBD2. Germline CDR1 reads LGHNA; CDR2 reads YNFKEQ. This CDR3 is built from 17 residues. V was clipped by 0 bases and J by 2 bases; unmatched bases: 6. The CDR3 DNA reads TGTGCCAGCAGCCAAGAGGGCGCGGGGGGGTCCACAGATACGCAGTATTTT. The encoded protein is CASSQEGAGGSTDTQYF.

The chain recombines TRBV19 with TRBJ2-2, with D tentatively TRBD2 (6 bases). Germline V CDR1 and CDR2: LNHDA, SQIVND (reference sequence). Trimming stripped 3 bases from V and 4 bases from J, with 15 bases between. This CDR3 is built from 16 residues. The CDR3 DNA sequence: TGTGCCAGTAGTATGCCCCGGAGGGTTGCCACCGGGGAGCTGTTTTTT. The encoded protein is CASSMPRRVATGELFF.

The J gene is TRBJ1-5, the V gene TRBV6-1; TRBD1 might be the D (5 bases). The germline V gene has CDR1 MNHNS and CDR2 SASEGT. Trimming pared 1 base from V and 4 bases from J, leaving 8 bases between. This CDR3 is 14 amino acids long. DNA of the CDR3: TGTGCCAGCAGTGAAGGAGACAGAAATCAGCCCCAGCATTTT. Translation gives CASSEGDRNQPQHF.

The chain has TRBV4-1 and TRBJ1-6; D gene unclear. Trimming left V 2 bases short and J 3 bases short, with 8 bases between. Per the germline V gene, CDR1 is MGHRA and CDR2 is YSYEKL. This CDR3 is 15 amino acids long. The CDR3 loop reads CASSQLRIYNSPLHF. The CDR3 DNA is TGCGCCAGCAGCCAATTGCGGATCTATAATTCACCCCTCCACTTT.

The chain employs TRBV18 and TRBJ2-7, with a possible D match to TRBD1 (5 bases). From germline, CDR1 is KGHSH and CDR2 LQKENI. The CDR3 spans 14 residues. Trimming pared 3 bases from V and 3 bases from J, leaving 12 bases between. The CDR3 reads CASSPRQFLYEQYF. Here the CDR3 DNA reads TGTGCCAGCTCACCTCGACAGTTTCTCTACGAGCAGTACTTC.

The rearrangement joins TRBV11-2 to TRBJ2-3; 8 positions agree with TRBD2. V shed 1 base, J shed 0 bases, and the junction held 9 bases outside the gene matches. Germline V gene lookup returns CDR1 SGHAT and CDR2 FQNNGV. CDR3 length: 18 amino acids. The DNA for the CDR3 is TGTGCCAGCAGCTTAGGGGGACTAGTCACCACTAGCACAGATACGCAGTATTTT. It is translated as CASSLGGLVTTSTDTQYF.

The V and J genes are TRBV7-8 and TRBJ1-1; D is perhaps TRBD1 (5 bases). CDR1 is SGHVS and CDR2 is FQNEAQ in the germline V gene. The CDR3 is 16 amino acids. V lost 1 base to trimming and J lost 4 bases, with 16 bases between them. This CDR3 reads CASSLVTSRGGTEAFF. The CDR3 DNA reads as TGTGCCAGCAGCTTAGTAACCAGTCGGGGGGGCACTGAAGCTTTCTTT.

The CDR3 protein is CASSYSRGDYGYTF. CDR3 nucleotide sequence: TGTGCCAGCAGTTACTCAAGGGGTGACTATGGCTACACCTTC. This chain connects TRBV6-5 to TRBJ1-2; possibly TRBD1 for D (5 bases). Trimming left V 0 bases short and J 3 bases short, with 8 bases between. The CDR3 loop spans 14 amino acids. From germline, CDR1 is MNHEY and CDR2 SVGAGI.

V and J are TRBV5-6 and TRBJ1-6, with TRBD1 as a possible D gene (5 bases). Germline lookup yields CDR1 SGHDT and CDR2 YYEEEE. This CDR3 is built from 14 residues. Deletions cut 3 bases from V and 7 bases from J, with 11 bases between. The CDR3 coding sequence is TGTGCCAGCAGCTGGATGGGGGGGAATTCACCCCTCCACTTT. This gives the protein CASSWMGGNSPLHF.

The genes are TRBV29-1 and TRBJ1-1; D gene ambiguous. V lost 3 bases and J 1 base, leaving 12 bases between the germline ends. Germline V CDR1 and CDR2: SQVTM, ANQGSEA. The CDR3 is made up of 14 amino acids. This CDR3 is CSVEELDRNTEAFF. The DNA of the CDR3 is TGCAGCGTTGAGGAGCTAGACCGGAACACTGAAGCTTTCTTT.

The V gene is TRBV15, the J gene TRBJ2-5, with a weak D call TRBD2 (6 bases). CDR3 length: 16 residues. The germline V gene encodes CDR1 LNHNV and CDR2 YYDKDF (reference sequence). V was trimmed by 0 bases and J by 2 bases, leaving 13 bases between them. The CDR3 spells CATSRESSGPQETQYF. The CDR3 DNA reads TGTGCCACCAGCAGAGAAAGTAGCGGCCCTCAAGAGACCCAGTACTTC.

The rearrangement joins TRBV7-8 to TRBJ2-2, with D perhaps matching TRBD2 (5 bases). Trimming removed 2 bases from V and 5 bases from J, with 6 bases in between. From germline, CDR1 is SGHVS and CDR2 FQNEAQ. This CDR3 spans 13 amino acids. The CDR3 nucleotides are TGTGCCAGCAGCTTACGGGAAACCGGGGAGCTGTTTTTT. Amino acids: CASSLRETGELFF. Filled out from reference TRBV7-8 and TRBJ2-2, the complete variable domain reads GAGVSQSPRYKVAKRGQDVALRCDPISGHVSLFWYQQALGQGPEFLTYFQNEAQLDKSGLPSDRFFAERPEGSVSTLKIQRTQQEDSAVYLCASSLRETGELFFGEGSRLTVL.

This rearrangement joins TRBV19 to TRBJ2-1, with 9 bases identical to TRBD2. The V and J ends lost 4 bases and 6 bases, in that order; junction bases with no gene match: 7. The length of the CDR3 is 15 residues. CDR1 and CDR2 (germline): LNHDA, SQIVND (reference sequence). The DNA of the CDR3 is TGTGCCAGTAGTAAAAGCGGGGGGCCAGTCAATGAGCAGTTCTTC. It specifies CASSKSGGPVNEQFF. Drawing the rest from reference TRBV19 and TRBJ2-1, the complete variable domain is DGGITQSPKYLFRKEGQNVTLSCEQNLNHDAMYWYRQDPGQGLRLIYYSQIVNDFQKGDIAEGYSVSREKKESFPLTVTSAQKNPTAFYLCASSKSGGPVNEQFFGPGTRLTVL.

A note on this clone: The germline gene is not matched at one end of the junction; a read error may be the cause. The genes are TRBV4-1 and TRBJ2-7, with D maybe TRBD1 (6 bases). The CDR3 sequence is 14 residues long. CDR1 and CDR2 from the germline V gene are MGHRA and YSYEKL. The CDR3 here is CASSQGQSSYEQYF. CDR3 bases: TGCGCCAGCAGTCAAGGACAGAGCTCCTACGAGCAGTACTTC.

The chain employs TRBV6-4 and TRBJ1-1; D unclear. V lost 6 bases, J lost 1 base, and 12 bases lay in between. The CDR3 totals 14 residues. CDR1 and CDR2 (germline): MRHNA, SNTAGT. The CDR3 DNA reads as TGTGCCAGCAGCGGTGGACGGGGGAACACTGAAGCTTTCTTT. Its translation: CASSGGRGNTEAFF.

The rearrangement uses TRBV19 and TRBJ1-5; D possibly corresponds to TRBD1 (6 bases). Germline CDR1 reads LNHDA; CDR2 reads SQIVND (reference sequence). Trimming shortened V by 7 bases and J by 2 bases, and 15 bases separated the two germline ends. CDR3 size: 15 residues. The CDR3 nucleotides read TGTGCCAGTAATCAGGGGATTGACGGCAATCAGCCCCAGCATTTT. Translated: CASNQGIDGNQPQHF.

The genes are TRBV19 and TRBJ2-7, with D possibly being TRBD1 (6 bases). V was pared by 2 bases and J by 1 base, with 12 bases between. Germline loops: CDR1 LNHDA, CDR2 SQIVND (reference sequence). The CDR3 covers 15 residues. The chain's CDR3 is CASSISGQGSYEQYF. The CDR3 DNA is TGTGCCAGTAGTATAAGTGGCCAGGGGTCCTACGAGCAGTACTTC. The whole variable domain, filled in from reference TRBV19 and TRBJ2-7, reads DGGITQSPKYLFRKEGQNVTLSCEQNLNHDAMYWYRQDPGQGLRLIYYSQIVNDFQKGDIAEGYSVSREKKESFPLTVTSAQKNPTAFYLCASSISGQGSYEQYFGPGTRLTVT.

This rearrangement joins TRBV5-6 to TRBJ2-2; 7 nucleotides agree with TRBD1. V gave up 4 bases and J gave up 3 bases; unmatched junction bases: 18. This CDR3 has 19 amino acids. CDR1 and CDR2 from the germline V gene are SGHDT and YYEEEE. This CDR3 reads CASSLAPGQPRSYTGELFF. For the CDR3, the DNA is TGTGCCAGCAGCCTGGCCCCGGGACAGCCGCGCTCCTACACCGGGGAGCTGTTTTTT.

This chain connects TRBV6-1 to TRBJ2-7; D call uncertain. This CDR3 is built from 12 residues. Trimming took off 6 bases at V and 3 bases at J, with 9 bases between the two ends. CDR1 is MNHNS and CDR2 is SASEGT in the germline V gene. Written as DNA, the CDR3 is TGTGCCAGCAGCGGTGACATCTACGAGCAGTACTTC. It is translated as CASSGDIYEQYF.

This chain joins TRBV7-8 and TRBJ2-1; tentative D call: TRBD2 (6 bases). V lost 5 bases and J 14 bases, leaving 19 bases between the germline ends. CDR1 and CDR2 (germline): SGHVS, FQNEAQ. The CDR3 consists of 13 residues. The CDR3 DNA sequence: TGTGCCAGCAGCCCTCCCCGGGACTGGGGGGAGTTCTTC. It specifies CASSPPRDWGEFF. The full variable domain, rest sourced from reference TRBV7-8 and TRBJ2-1, is GAGVSQSPRYKVAKRGQDVALRCDPISGHVSLFWYQQALGQGPEFLTYFQNEAQLDKSGLPSDRFFAERPEGSVSTLKIQRTQQEDSAVYLCASSPPRDWGEFFGPGTRLTVL.

The chain carries TRBV19 and TRBJ2-7, with 9 positions matching TRBD1. From germline, CDR1 is LNHDA and CDR2 SQIVND (reference sequence). The CDR3 has 14 residues. V lost 3 bases and J lost 6; bases outside the gene matches: 6. The DNA for the CDR3 is TGTGCCAGTAGTATCACAGGGGGCATTTCCGAGCAGTACTTC. Protein product: CASSITGGISEQYF.